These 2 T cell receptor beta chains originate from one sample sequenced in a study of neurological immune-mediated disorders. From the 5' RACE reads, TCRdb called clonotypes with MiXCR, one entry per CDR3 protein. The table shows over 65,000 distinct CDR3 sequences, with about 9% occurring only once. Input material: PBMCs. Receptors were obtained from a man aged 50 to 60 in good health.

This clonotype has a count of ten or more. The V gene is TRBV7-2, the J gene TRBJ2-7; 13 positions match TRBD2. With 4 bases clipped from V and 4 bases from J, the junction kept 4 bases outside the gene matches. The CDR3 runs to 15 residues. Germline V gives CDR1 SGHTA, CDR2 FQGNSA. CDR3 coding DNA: TGTGCCAGCAGCTCGGGACTAGCGGGAACATACGAGCAGTACTTC. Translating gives CASSSGLAGTYEQYF.

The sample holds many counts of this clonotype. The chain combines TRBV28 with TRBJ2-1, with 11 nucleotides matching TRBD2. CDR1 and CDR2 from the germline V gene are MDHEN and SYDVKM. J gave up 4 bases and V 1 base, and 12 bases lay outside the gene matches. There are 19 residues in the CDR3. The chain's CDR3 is CASSLYPATSGINYNEQFF. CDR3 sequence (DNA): TGTGCCAGCAGTTTATATCCAGCGACTAGCGGGATTAATTACAATGAGCAGTTCTTC.